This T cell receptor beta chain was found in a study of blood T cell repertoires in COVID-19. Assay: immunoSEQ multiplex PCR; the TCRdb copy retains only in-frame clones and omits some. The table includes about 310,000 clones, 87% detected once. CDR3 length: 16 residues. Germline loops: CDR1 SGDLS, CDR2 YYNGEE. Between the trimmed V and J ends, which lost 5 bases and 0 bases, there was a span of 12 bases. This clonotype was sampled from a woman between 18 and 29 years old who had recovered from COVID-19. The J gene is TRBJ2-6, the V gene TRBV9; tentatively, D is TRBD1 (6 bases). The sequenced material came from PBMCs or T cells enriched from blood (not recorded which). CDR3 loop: CASSLTGSSGANVLTF. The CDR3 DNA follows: TGTGCCAGCAGTCTTACAGGGAGCTCTGGGGCCAACGTCCTGACTTTC. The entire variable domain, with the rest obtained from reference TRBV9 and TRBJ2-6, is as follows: DSGVTQTPKHLITATGQRVTLRCSPRSGDLSVYWYQQSLDQGLQFLIQYYNGEERAKGNILERFSAQQFPDLHSELNLSSLELGDSALYFCASSLTGSSGANVLTFGAGSRLTVL.